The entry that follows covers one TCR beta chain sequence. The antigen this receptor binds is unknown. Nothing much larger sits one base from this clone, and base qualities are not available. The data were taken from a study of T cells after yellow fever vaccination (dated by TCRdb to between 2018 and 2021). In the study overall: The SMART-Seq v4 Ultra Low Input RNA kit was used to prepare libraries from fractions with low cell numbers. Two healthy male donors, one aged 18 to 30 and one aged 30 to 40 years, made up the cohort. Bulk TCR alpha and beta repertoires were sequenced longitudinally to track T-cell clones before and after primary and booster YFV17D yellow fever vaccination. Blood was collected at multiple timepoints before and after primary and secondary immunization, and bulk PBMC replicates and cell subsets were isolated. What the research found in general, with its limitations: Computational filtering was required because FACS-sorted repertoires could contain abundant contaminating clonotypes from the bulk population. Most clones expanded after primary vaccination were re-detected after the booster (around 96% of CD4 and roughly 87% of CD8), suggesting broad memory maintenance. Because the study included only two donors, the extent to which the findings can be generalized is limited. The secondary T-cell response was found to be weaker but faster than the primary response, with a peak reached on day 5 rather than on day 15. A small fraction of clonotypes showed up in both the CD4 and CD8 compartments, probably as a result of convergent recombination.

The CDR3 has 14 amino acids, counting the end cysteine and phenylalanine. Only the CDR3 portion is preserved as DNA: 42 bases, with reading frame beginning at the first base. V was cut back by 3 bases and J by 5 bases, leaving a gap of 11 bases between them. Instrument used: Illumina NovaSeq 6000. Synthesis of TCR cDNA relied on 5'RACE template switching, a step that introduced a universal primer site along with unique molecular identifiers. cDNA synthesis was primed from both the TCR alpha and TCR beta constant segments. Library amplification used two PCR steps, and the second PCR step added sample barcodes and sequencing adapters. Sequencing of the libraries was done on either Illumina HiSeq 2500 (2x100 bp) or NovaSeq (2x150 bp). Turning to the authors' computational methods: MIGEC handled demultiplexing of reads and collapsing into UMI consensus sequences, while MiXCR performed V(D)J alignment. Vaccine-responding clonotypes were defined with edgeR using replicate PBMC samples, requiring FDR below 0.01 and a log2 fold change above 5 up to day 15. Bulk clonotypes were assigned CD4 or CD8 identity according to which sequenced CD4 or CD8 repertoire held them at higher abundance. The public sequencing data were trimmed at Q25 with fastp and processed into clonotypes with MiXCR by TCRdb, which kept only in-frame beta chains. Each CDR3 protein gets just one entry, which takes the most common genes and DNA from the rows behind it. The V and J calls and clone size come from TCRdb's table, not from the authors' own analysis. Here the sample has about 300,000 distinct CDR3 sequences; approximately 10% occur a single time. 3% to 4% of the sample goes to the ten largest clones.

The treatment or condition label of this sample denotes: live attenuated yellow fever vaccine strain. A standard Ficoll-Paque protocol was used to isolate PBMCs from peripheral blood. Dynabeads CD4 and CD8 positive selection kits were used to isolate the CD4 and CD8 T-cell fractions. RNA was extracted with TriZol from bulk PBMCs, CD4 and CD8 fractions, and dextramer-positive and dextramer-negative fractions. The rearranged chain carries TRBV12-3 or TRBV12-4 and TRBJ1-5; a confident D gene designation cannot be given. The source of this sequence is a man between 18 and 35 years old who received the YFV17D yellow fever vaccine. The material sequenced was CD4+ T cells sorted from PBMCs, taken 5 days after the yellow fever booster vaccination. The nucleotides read TGTGCCAGCAGTTTTTCCAGATCACATCAGCCCCAGCATTTT. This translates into CASSFSRSHQPQHF.